The sequence of this T cell receptor beta chain was determined in a study of brain T cells in children with intractable seizures. General study results and limits: Viral specificity was inferred only from CDR3 similarity; HCMV serostatus was unknown.

As for this clone: Its antigen is not known.

This table comes from immunoSEQ multiplex PCR, and its TCRdb copy is limited to in-frame clones, with some not included. Found here are about 350,000 clones, approximately 93% of them singletons; the top ten hold around 6%. Germline values: CDR1 SGHTA, CDR2 FQGTGA. The V gene lost 3 bases and the J gene lost 4 bases, with 14 bases spanning the gap. This CDR3 spans 15 amino acids. Time point in this sample: blood from clinic visit 5 months post-surgery; TSC patient then seizure free. Surgery cases with the highest brain T cell transcript signatures were chosen for sequencing. Patients received at least one anti-epileptic drug before surgery.

The source of this sequence is a boy younger than two with tuberous sclerosis and intractable seizures. Here the sequenced sample was peripheral blood, taken more than 4 months after surgery. The chain has TRBV7-3 and TRBJ2-3; D remains ambiguous. The CDR3 loop reads CASSLSSGWADTQYF. For the CDR3, the DNA is TGTGCCAGCAGCTTGTCGTCTGGGTGGGCAGATACGCAGTATTTT.